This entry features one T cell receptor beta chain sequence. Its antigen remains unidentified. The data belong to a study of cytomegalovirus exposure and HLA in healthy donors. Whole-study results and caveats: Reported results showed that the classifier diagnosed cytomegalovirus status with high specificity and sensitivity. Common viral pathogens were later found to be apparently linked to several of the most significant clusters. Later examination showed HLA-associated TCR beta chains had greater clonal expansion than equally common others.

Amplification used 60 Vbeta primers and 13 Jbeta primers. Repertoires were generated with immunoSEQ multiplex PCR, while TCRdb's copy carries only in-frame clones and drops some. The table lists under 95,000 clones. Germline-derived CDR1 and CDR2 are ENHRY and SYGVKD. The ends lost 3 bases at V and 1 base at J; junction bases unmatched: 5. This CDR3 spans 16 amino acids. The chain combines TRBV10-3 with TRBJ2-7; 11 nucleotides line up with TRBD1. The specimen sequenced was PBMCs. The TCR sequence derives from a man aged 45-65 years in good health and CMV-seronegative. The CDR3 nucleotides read TGTGCCATCAGTGACCCCGGGACAGGGGGTTCCTACGAGCAGTACTTC. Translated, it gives CAISDPGTGGSYEQYF.